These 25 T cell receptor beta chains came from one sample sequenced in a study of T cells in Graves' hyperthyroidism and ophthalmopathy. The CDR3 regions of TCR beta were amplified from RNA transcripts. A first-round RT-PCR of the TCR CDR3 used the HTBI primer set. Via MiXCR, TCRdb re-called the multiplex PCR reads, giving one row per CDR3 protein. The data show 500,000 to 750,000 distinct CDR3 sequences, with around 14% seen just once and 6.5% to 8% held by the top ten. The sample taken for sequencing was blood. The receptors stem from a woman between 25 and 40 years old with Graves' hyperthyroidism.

The CDR3 DNA follows: TGTGCCAGCAGTTACGGGACAGGGGAACAGCCCCAGCATTTT. Encoded protein: CASSYGTGEQPQHF. V and J are TRBV6-5 and TRBJ1-5; the match to TRBD1 covers 10 bases. V trimming: 2 bases; J trimming: 7 bases; junction bases outside the gene matches: 2. The germline V gene encodes CDR1 MNHEY and CDR2 SVGAGI. There are 14 residues in the CDR3.

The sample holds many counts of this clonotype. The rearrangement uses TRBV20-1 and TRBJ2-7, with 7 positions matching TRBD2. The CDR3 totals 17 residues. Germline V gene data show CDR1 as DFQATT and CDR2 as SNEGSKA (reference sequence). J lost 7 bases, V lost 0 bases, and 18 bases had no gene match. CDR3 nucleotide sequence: TGCAGTGCTAGAGATTTTCATCTTGCCGGGAGGTCTCGGGAGCAGTACTTC. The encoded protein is CSARDFHLAGRSREQYF.

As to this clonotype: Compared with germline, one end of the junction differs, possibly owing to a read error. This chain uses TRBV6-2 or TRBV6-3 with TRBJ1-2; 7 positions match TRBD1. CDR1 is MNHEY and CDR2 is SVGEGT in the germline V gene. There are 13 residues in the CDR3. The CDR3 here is CASKTGRNYDYTF. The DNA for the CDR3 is TGTGCCAGCAAGACAGGGAGAAACTATGACTACACCTTC.

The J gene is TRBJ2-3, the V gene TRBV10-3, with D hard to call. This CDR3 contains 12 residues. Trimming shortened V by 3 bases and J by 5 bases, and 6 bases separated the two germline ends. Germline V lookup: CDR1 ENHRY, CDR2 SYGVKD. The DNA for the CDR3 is TGTGCCATCAGTGAATGGGTAGATACGCAGTATTTT. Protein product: CAISEWVDTQYF.

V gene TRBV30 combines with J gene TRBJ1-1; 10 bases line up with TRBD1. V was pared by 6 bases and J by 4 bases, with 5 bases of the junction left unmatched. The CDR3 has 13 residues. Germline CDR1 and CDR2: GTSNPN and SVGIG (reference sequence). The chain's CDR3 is CACTRDRGTEAFF. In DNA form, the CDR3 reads TGTGCCTGTACCCGGGACAGGGGCACTGAAGCTTTCTTT.

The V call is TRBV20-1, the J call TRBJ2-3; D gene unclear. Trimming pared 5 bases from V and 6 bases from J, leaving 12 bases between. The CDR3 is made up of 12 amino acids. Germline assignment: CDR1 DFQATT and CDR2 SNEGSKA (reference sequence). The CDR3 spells CSADNGRDTQYF. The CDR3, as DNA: TGCAGTGCTGACAATGGGCGGGATACGCAGTATTTT.

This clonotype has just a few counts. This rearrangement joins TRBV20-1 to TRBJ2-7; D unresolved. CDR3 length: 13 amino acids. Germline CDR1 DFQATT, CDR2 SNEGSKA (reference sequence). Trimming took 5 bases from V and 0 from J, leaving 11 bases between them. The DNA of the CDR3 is TGCAGTGCTTATAGGACCACCTCCTACGAGCAGTACTTC. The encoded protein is CSAYRTTSYEQYF.

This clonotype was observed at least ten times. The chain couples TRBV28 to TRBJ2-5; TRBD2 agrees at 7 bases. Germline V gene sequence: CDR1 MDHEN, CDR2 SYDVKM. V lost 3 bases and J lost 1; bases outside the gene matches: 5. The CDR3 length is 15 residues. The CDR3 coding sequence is TGTGCCAGCAGTTTCGTGGGAGGGGTCCAAGAGACCCAGTACTTC. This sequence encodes CASSFVGGVQETQYF.

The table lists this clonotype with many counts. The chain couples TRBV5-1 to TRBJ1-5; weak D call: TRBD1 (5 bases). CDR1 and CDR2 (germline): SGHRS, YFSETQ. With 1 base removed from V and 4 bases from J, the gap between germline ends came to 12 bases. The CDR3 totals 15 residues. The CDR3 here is CASSLLAGLNQPQHF. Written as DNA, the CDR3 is TGCGCCAGCAGCTTGCTAGCAGGGCTTAATCAGCCCCAGCATTTT.

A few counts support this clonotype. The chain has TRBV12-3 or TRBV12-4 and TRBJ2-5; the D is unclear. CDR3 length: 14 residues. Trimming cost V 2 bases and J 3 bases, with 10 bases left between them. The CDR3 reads CASSLSSVEETQYF. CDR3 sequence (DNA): TGTGCCAGCAGTTTAAGCAGCGTCGAAGAGACCCAGTACTTC.

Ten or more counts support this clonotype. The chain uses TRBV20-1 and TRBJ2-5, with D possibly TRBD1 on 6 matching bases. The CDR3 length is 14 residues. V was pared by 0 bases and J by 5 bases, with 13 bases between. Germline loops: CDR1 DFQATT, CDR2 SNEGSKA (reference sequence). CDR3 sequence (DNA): TGCAGTGCTAGAGATCGCAGGGGTCCGGAGACCCAGTACTTC. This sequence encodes CSARDRRGPETQYF.

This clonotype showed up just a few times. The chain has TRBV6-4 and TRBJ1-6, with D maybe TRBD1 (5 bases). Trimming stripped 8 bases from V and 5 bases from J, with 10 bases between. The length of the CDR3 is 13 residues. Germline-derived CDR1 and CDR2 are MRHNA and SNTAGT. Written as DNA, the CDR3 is TGTGCCAGCGGGCAGGGAAATAATTCACCCCTCCACTTT. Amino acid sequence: CASGQGNNSPLHF.

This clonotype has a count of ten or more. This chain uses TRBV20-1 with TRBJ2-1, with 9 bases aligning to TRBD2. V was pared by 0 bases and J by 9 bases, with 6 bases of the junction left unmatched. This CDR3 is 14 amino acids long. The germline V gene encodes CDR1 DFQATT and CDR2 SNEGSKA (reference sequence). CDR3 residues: CSAREAGGRFEQFF. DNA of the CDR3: TGCAGTGCTAGAGAAGCGGGAGGTCGGTTTGAGCAGTTCTTC.

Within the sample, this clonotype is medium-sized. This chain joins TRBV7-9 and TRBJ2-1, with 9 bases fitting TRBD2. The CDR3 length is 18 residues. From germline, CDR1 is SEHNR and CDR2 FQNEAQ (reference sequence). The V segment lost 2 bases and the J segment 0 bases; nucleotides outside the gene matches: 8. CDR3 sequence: CASSLNEREDFSYNEQFF. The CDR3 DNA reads TGTGCCAGCAGCTTAAATGAGCGGGAGGACTTCTCCTACAATGAGCAGTTCTTC.

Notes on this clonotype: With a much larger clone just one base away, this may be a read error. The CDR3 coding sequence is TGTGCCAGCTCATCAAACGCAGGGACTCAGCCCCAGCATTTT. Translated: CASSSNAGTQPQHF. The chain employs TRBV18 and TRBJ1-5; D possibly corresponds to TRBD1 (5 bases). Germline values: CDR1 KGHSH, CDR2 LQKENI. This CDR3 spans 14 amino acids. With 5 bases removed from V and 6 bases from J, the gap between germline ends came to 14 bases.

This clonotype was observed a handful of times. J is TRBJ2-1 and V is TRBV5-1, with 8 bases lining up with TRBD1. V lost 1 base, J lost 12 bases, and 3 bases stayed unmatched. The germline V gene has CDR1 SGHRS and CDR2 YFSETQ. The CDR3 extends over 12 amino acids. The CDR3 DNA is TGCGCCAGCAGCTTGCTAGGGACAGGGCAGTTCTTC. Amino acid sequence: CASSLLGTGQFF.

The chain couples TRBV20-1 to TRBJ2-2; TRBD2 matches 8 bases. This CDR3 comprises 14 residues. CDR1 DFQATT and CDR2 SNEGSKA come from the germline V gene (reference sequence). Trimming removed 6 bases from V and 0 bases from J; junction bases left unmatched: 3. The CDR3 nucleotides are TGCAGTGCGGGAGCGGGAGCGAACACCGGGGAGCTGTTTTTT. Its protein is CSAGAGANTGELFF.

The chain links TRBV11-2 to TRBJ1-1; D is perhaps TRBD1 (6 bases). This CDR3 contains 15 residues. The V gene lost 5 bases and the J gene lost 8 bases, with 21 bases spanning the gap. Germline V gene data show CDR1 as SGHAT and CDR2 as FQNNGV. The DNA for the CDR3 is TGTGCCAGCAGCCAAGTCGGGGGCAGGGCCTCCGAAGCTTTCTTT. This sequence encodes CASSQVGGRASEAFF.

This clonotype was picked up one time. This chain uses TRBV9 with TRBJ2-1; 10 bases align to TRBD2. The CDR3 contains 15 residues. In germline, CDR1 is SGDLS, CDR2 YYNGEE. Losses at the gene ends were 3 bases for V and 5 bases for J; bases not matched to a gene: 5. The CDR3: CASSGSGRANNEQFF. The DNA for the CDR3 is TGTGCCAGCAGCGGAAGCGGGAGGGCCAACAATGAGCAGTTCTTC.

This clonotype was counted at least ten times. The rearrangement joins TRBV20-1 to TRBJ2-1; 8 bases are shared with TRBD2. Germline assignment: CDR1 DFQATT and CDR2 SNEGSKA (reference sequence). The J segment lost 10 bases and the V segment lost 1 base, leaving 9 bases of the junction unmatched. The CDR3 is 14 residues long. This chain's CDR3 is CSARVESGRREQFF. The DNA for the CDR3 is TGCAGTGCTAGAGTGGAGAGCGGGAGAAGGGAGCAGTTCTTC.

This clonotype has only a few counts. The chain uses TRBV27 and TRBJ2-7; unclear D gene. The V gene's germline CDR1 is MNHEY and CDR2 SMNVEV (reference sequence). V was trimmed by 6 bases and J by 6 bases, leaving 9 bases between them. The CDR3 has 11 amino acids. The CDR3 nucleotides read TGTGCCAGCAGATCACCTGGCGAGCAGTACTTC. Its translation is CASRSPGEQYF.

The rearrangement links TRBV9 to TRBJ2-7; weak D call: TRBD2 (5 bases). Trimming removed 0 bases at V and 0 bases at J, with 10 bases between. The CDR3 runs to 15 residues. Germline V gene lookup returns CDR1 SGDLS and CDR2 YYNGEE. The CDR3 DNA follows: TGTGCCAGCAGCGTAGGGCGGGCAAGCTCCTACGAGCAGTACTTC. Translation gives CASSVGRASSYEQYF.

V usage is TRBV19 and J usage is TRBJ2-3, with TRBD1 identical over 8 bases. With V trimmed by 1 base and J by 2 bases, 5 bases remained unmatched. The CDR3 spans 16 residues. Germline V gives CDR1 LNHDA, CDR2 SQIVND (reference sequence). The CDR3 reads CASSIGGTGLTDTQYF. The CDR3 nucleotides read TGTGCCAGTAGTATAGGAGGGACAGGACTCACAGATACGCAGTATTTT.

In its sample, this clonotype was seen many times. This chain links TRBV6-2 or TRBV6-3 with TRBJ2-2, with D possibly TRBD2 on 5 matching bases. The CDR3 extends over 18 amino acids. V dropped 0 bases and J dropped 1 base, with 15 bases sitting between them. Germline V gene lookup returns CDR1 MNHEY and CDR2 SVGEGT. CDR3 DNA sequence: TGTGCCAGCAGTTACTCGACCCGGGAAGGCGTGAACACCGGGGAGCTGTTTTTT. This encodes CASSYSTREGVNTGELFF.

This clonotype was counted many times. Written as DNA, the CDR3 is TGTGCCAGCAGCCCCCGGGGGTTCCCGACCGCCGACGAGCAGTACTTC. It is translated as CASSPRGFPTADEQYF. The chain has TRBV9 and TRBJ2-7, with D possibly being TRBD2 (6 bases). CDR1 and CDR2 from the germline V gene are SGDLS and YYNGEE. CDR3 length: 16 amino acids. The V and J ends lost 4 bases and 5 bases respectively, with 22 bases between them.